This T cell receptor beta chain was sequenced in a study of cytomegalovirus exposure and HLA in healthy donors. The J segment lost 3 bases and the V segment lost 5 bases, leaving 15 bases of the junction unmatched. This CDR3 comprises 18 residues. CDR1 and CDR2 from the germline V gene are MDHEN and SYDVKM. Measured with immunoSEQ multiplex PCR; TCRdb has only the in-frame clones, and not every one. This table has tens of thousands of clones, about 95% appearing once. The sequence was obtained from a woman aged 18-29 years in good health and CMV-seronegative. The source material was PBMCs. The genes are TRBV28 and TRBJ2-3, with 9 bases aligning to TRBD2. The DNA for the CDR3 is TGTGCCAGCAGTGCCCCCCGGCTAGCGGGAAGGCAGACAGATACGCAGTATTTT. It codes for CASSAPRLAGRQTDTQYF.